These 18 T cell receptor beta chains were sequenced from one sample in a study of early T cells in non-severe SARS-CoV-2 infection (dated by TCRdb to about 2021). Libraries were prepared through 5' RACE. The reads were generated on a NextSeq 500. TCRdb reanalyzed the raw reads on its own, using fastp at Q25 for trimming and MiXCR for clone calling, and kept in-frame beta chains. Rows merge per CDR3 protein into single entries with the most common DNA and genes. The sample table holds 87,000 or so distinct CDR3 sequences, of which roughly an eighth were seen once. Approximately 7% of the sample is in the top ten clones. Sample: whole blood. The receptors stem from an adult who was a healthcare worker with PCR-confirmed SARS-CoV-2 infection or an uninfected control (not recorded which).

The CDR3 nucleotides read TGTGCCAGCAGGCAACAGGGGGCGTACGAGCAGTACTTC. Protein: CASRQQGAYEQYF. The chain combines TRBV12-3 or TRBV12-4 with TRBJ2-7; 9 nucleotides match TRBD1. The CDR3 contains 13 residues. With V trimmed by 6 bases and J by 4 bases, 4 bases remained unmatched.

This rearrangement joins TRBV20-1 to TRBJ2-7; D may correspond to TRBD1 or TRBD2 (5 bases each). CDR1 DFQATT and CDR2 SNEGSKA come from the germline V gene (reference sequence). Trimming removed 5 bases from V and 0 bases from J, with 14 bases in between. This CDR3 spans 14 amino acids. CDR3 region: CSALRDPSSYEQYF. CDR3 sequence (DNA): TGCAGTGCTCTCCGGGACCCAAGCTCCTACGAGCAGTACTTC.

This clonotype was counted many times. This chain connects TRBV11-2 to TRBJ2-5, with D unresolved. The length of the CDR3 is 12 residues. V was trimmed by 3 bases and J by 3 bases, leaving 5 bases between them. Looked up from germline, CDR1 is SGHAT and CDR2 is FQNNGV. In DNA form, the CDR3 reads TGTGCCAGCAGCTTTGGCGAAGAGACCCAGTACTTC. Its protein product is CASSFGEETQYF.

This clonotype appeared once. The chain couples TRBV7-2 to TRBJ2-7; 9 bases match TRBD2. The CDR3 consists of 14 residues. The germline CDR1 and CDR2 sequences are SGHTA and FQGNSA. Trimming at V came to 5 bases and at J to 4 bases, leaving 6 bases not matched to a gene. CDR3 nucleotide sequence: TGTGCCAGCAGCACCCGACTAGCGGTATACGAGCAGTACTTC. The encoded protein is CASSTRLAVYEQYF.

The table lists this clonotype with many counts. The V and J genes are TRBV12-3 or TRBV12-4 and TRBJ1-6, with a weak D call TRBD1 (5 bases). The V end lost 5 bases, the J end lost 4 bases, and 15 bases lay between the germline ends. CDR3 size: 16 residues. This chain's CDR3 is CASSPTTDGYNSPLHF. CDR3 nucleotide sequence: TGTGCCAGCAGTCCGACGACAGACGGGTATAATTCACCCCTCCACTTT.

There are a few counts of this clonotype. The chain joins TRBV24-1 to TRBJ2-5; D remains ambiguous. V was pared by 4 bases and J by 4 bases, with 9 bases between. Germline V gives CDR1 KGHDR, CDR2 SFDVKD. The CDR3 length is 13 residues. CDR3 sequence: CATSDPVLETQYF. The CDR3 DNA is TGTGCCACCAGTGACCCGGTTCTAGAGACCCAGTACTTC.

This clonotype was detected only a few times. The J gene is TRBJ1-6, the V gene TRBV12-3 or TRBV12-4, with D unclear. This CDR3 is 15 amino acids long. V lost 2 bases and J 10 bases, leaving 15 bases between the germline ends. In nucleotides, the CDR3 is TGTGCCAGCAGTTTACGTGAAATCTCGGGGTCACCCCTCCACTTT. Translation: CASSLREISGSPLHF.

This clonotype turned up a few times. This chain connects TRBV13 to TRBJ2-7; 8 nucleotides agree with TRBD1. The CDR3 is made up of 15 amino acids. The trim removed 5 bases at V and 5 bases at J, leaving 11 bases unmatched. Germline CDR1 PRHDT, CDR2 FYEKMQ (reference sequence). CDR3 DNA: TGTGCCAGCAGCCCCCGGACAGGGATCCGGAACGAGCAGTACTTC. Encoded protein: CASSPRTGIRNEQYF.

The chain combines TRBV20-1 with TRBJ2-4; TRBD1 matches at 7 bases. CDR1 is DFQATT, CDR2 SNEGSKA, per germline (reference sequence). V lost 4 bases to trimming and J lost 8 bases; unmatched junction nucleotides: 8. The CDR3 length is 13 residues. The CDR3 protein is CSAIRQGADIQYF. DNA of the CDR3: TGCAGTGCTATACGACAGGGTGCGGACATTCAGTACTTC.

This clonotype was detected a few times. CDR3 region: CASRPSGTGELFF. The CDR3 nucleotides read TGTGCCAGCAGGCCCTCGGGGACCGGGGAGCTGTTTTTT. V and J are TRBV11-3 and TRBJ2-2, with D possibly matching TRBD2 (5 bases). Germline V gene data show CDR1 as SGHNT and CDR2 as YENEEA. The CDR3 runs 13 residues. V was shortened by 6 bases and J by 5 bases, with 10 bases between the two germline ends.

This clonotype was recorded at least ten times. The chain uses TRBV20-1 and TRBJ1-2; no definite D call. The ends were cut back, 0 bases at V and 12 bases at J, with 14 bases in the middle. From germline, CDR1 is DFQATT and CDR2 SNEGSKA (reference sequence). This CDR3 has 12 residues. The DNA for the CDR3 is TGCAGTGCTAGAGACGACACGAGGGAAAACACCTTC. Amino acids: CSARDDTRENTF.

There are many counts of this clonotype. The chain is built from TRBV5-6 and TRBJ1-2; D gene ambiguous. Trimming pared 1 base from V and 2 bases from J, leaving 15 bases between. The germline V gene encodes CDR1 SGHDT and CDR2 YYEEEE. The CDR3 has 16 amino acids. CDR3 amino acids: CASSLLTLMENYGYTF. The DNA of the CDR3 is TGTGCCAGCAGCTTGTTGACTCTCATGGAGAACTATGGCTACACCTTC.

This rearrangement joins TRBV2 to TRBJ2-7; D not resolved. Germline V CDR1 and CDR2: SNHLY, FYNNEI. This CDR3 comprises 13 residues. V was cut by 7 bases and J by 2 bases, with 12 bases left in between. CDR3 protein: CASIQEVAYEQYF. The CDR3 nucleotides read TGTGCCAGCATCCAAGAGGTAGCCTACGAGCAGTACTTC.

At least ten counts were recorded for this clonotype. The chain recombines TRBV5-1 with TRBJ2-3; TRBD2 matches at 8 bases. Germline CDR1 and CDR2: SGHRS and YFSETQ. The CDR3 totals 15 residues. Losses at the gene ends were 2 bases for V and 1 base for J; bases not matched to a gene: 3. The CDR3 nucleotides are TGCGCCAGCAGCTTTGCACTAGCGGGCACAGATACGCAGTATTTT. Amino acid sequence: CASSFALAGTDTQYF.

In its sample, this clonotype was seen a few times. This chain joins TRBV7-9 and TRBJ2-2; D possibly uses TRBD1 or TRBD2 (5 bases each). V dropped 4 bases and J dropped 6 bases, with 15 bases sitting between them. The CDR3 is 15 residues long. Germline V CDR1 and CDR2: SEHNR, FQNEAQ (reference sequence). Written as DNA, the CDR3 is TGTGCCAGCAGCTCCTCCGGGACCTATCCCGGGGAGCTGTTTTTT. Its translation is CASSSSGTYPGELFF.

This chain links TRBV7-2 with TRBJ2-2, with D tentatively TRBD1 (7 bases). CDR3 length: 13 amino acids. The germline CDR1 and CDR2 sequences are SGHTA and FQGNSA. V lost 4 bases to trimming and J lost 16 bases, with 19 bases between them. CDR3 sequence reads: CASSSPRGGGRFF. The CDR3 DNA sequence: TGTGCCAGCAGCTCACCCCGCGGAGGGGGCCGGTTTTTT. Variable domain in full (rest from reference TRBV7-2 and TRBJ2-2): GAGVSQSPSNKVTEKGKDVELRCDPISGHTALYWYRQSLGQGLEFLIYFQGNSAPDKSGLPSDRFSAERTGGSVSTLTIQRTQQEDSAVYLCASSSPRGGGRFFGEGSRLTVL.

This clonotype appeared a few times. The rearrangement uses TRBV9 and TRBJ2-7, with a possible D match to TRBD1 (5 bases). V lost 2 bases, J lost 4 bases, and 13 bases lay in between. CDR3 length: 14 residues. In germline, CDR1 is SGDLS, CDR2 YYNGEE. The CDR3 DNA sequence: TGTGCCAGCAGCGTGGCATCGACAGATTACGAGCAGTACTTC. This translates into CASSVASTDYEQYF. Full variable domain (remainder filled in from reference TRBV9 and TRBJ2-7): DSGVTQTPKHLITATGQRVTLRCSPRSGDLSVYWYQQSLDQGLQFLIQYYNGEERAKGNILERFSAQQFPDLHSELNLSSLELGDSALYFCASSVASTDYEQYFGPGTRLTVT.

The sample holds a few counts of this clonotype. The chain links TRBV5-6 to TRBJ1-1; D is unclear. CDR1 SGHDT and CDR2 YYEEEE come from the germline V gene. CDR3 length: 12 amino acids. The V and J ends lost 3 bases and 6 bases respectively, with 9 bases between them. CDR3 loop: CASSSTWSEAFF. The CDR3 DNA sequence: TGTGCCAGCAGCTCCACATGGTCTGAAGCTTTCTTT. Full variable domain (remainder filled in from reference TRBV5-6 and TRBJ1-1): DAGVTQSPTHLIKTRGQQVTLRCSPKSGHDTVSWYQQALGQGPQFIFQYYEEEERQRGNFPDRFSGHQFPNYSSELNVNALLLGDSALYLCASSSTWSEAFFGQGTRLTVV.